This TCR beta chain is drawn from a study of PD-1 blockade in classical Hodgkin lymphoma (dated by TCRdb to 2018 to 2021). Notes on the research overall: Nivolumab dosing was 3 mg/kg intravenously every 2 weeks, continuing until either disease progression or unacceptable toxicity. The study used TCR beta sequencing and CyTOF to define a peripheral blood immune signature of response to PD-1 blockade in classical Hodgkin lymphoma.

Comments on this clone: The specificity of this receptor is unknown. Base-call qualities are not available, and no considerably larger clone is one nucleotide away.

V and J lose 5 bases and 1 base, and a span of 11 bases separates them. In the germline V gene, CDR1 corresponds to ENHRY and CDR2 to SYGVKD. Its CDR3 holds 14 amino acids, cysteine through phenylalanine. Solely the CDR3 DNA is kept, with 42 bases framed from the first base. What this sample's time point label stands for: cycle 1 day 1 (C1D1), immediately before nivolumab initiation. Relapse after autologous stem cell transplantation had occurred in all trial patients, and cohorts A, B and C were distinguished by prior brentuximab vedotin exposure. Using a Miltenyi CD4+ T cell isolation kit, CD4+ T cells were purified from thawed PBMCs through magnetic negative selection. The trial cohort included around 56 patients with relapsed/refractory classical Hodgkin lymphoma, and each patient had a best overall response of complete response, partial response or progressive disease. Single-agent nivolumab was administered to trial patients in the multi-cohort phase II CheckMate 205 trial. An independent review committee assessed best overall response by applying the 2007 International Working Group response criteria. Trial PBMCs were obtained immediately prior to nivolumab initiation (C1D1) and on therapy at cycle 2 day 1 and cycle 4 day 1. Peripheral blood was collected in 8 mL Vacutainer Cell Preparation Tubes, from which PBMCs were isolated by centrifugation and then cryopreserved. Purified CD4+ and CD8+ fractions were generated only in cases for which an additional PBMC sample was available. Magnetically labelled cells were removed on LS columns in a quadroMACS separator, and the flow-through was collected as the purified fraction.

The Qiagen DNeasy kit was used to extract genomic DNA from unsorted PBMCs and from the negatively selected CD4+ and CD8+ fractions. TCR beta CDR3 regions were subjected to amplification by immunoSEQ multiplex PCR with primers that anneal to V and J segments. A synthetic immune receptor repertoire was used to minimize amplification bias, and any residual bias was removed computationally once sequencing was done. The original methods were these. Custom Python scripts were used to quantify repertoire diversity as the Shannon entropy index. Unsorted, CD4+ and CD8+ repertoires were examined separately, except in combined analyses, for which CD4+ and CD8+ sequences were merged in silico. Clonal expansion was defined as a frequency increase of at least 2-fold after treatment compared with C1D1, and clones undetected at baseline were assigned a pseudocount of 0.5. Clones with 0 or 1 copy at C1D1 were classified as singleton clones, and clones with 2 or more copies were classified as non-singleton clones. Clones expanded in unsorted samples were assigned a CD4+, CD8+ or unknown annotation through matching of protein sequences in sorted samples from the same patient. Diversity changes from C1D1 to C4D1 were tested in paired samples using Wilcoxon tests. The clones in this table, taken by TCRdb from immuneACCESS, are in-frame only. Not every clone is retained; where verified, under half of the shortfall comes from an unresolved V gene, and the cause of the rest is unknown. That table is the source of V, J and clone size, and D and trimming were worked out from the DNA. Here the sample has approximately 17,000 clones; over 80% occur a single time. Together, the top ten hold 1% of the sample.

Beyond this particular receptor, the publication reports: A significant rise by C4D1 was seen in CD4+ but not CD8+ TCR diversity (p=0.0027 vs p=0.16), with the rise being most apparent in complete responders (p=0.02). The study covered only a single clinical trial cohort, and the causes of the repertoire differences, possibly disease activity or prior therapy, were still not defined. Lower diversity was observed in patients in whom nivolumab was started less than 1 year after ASCT, and these patients were excluded from later analyses so that confounding by immune reconstitution would be avoided. Baseline TCR diversity was reported as lower in newly diagnosed patients than in healthy donors, and lower still in relapsed/refractory patients. Trial patients with a complete response had baseline diversity similar to that of newly diagnosed patients, while partial responders and progressors had significantly lower diversity.

This TCR came from a human donor with classical Hodgkin lymphoma. The sequence links TRBV10-3 to TRBJ1-1, with a tentative D gene TRBD1 over 5 matching bases. The specimen was CD4+ T cells from blood, collected at baseline. CDR3 sequence: CAISKTAENTEAFF. The nucleotide sequence is given as TGTGCCATCAGTAAGACAGCCGAGAACACTGAAGCTTTCTTT.